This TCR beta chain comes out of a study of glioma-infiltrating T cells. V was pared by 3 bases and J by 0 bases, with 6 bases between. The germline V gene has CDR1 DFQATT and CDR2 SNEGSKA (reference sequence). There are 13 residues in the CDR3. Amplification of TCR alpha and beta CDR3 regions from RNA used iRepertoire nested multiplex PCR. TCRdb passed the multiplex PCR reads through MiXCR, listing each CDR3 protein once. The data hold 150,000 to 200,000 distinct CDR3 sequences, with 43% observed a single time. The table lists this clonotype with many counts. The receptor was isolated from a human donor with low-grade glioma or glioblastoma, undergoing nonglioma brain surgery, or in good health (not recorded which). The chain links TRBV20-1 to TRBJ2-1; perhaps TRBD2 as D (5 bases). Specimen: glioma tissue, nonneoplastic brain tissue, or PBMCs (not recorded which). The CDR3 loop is CSASGVSYNEQFF. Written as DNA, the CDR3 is TGCAGTGCTAGCGGGGTCTCCTACAATGAGCAGTTCTTC.